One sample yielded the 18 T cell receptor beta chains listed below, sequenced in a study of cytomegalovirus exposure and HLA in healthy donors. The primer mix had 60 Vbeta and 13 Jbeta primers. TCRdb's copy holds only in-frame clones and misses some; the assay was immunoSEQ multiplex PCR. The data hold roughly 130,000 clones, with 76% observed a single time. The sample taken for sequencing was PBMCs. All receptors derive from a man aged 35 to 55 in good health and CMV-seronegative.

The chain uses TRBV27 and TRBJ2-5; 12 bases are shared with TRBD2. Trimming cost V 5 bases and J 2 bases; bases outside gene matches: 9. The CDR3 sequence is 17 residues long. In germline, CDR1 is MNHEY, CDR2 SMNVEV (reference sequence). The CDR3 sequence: CASSRFTSGGPQETQYF. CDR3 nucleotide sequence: TGTGCCAGCAGTCGATTCACTAGCGGGGGGCCTCAAGAGACCCAGTACTTC.

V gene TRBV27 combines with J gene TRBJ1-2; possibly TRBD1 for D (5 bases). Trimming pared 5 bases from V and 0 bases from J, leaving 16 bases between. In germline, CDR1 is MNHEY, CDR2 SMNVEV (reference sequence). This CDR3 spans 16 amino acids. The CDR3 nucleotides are TGTGCCAGCAGTCAACACCAGGGTGCAGCTAACTATGGCTACACCTTC. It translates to CASSQHQGAANYGYTF.

The CDR3 sequence: CASSEASLAGLGETQYF. CDR3 DNA: TGTGCCAGCAGTGAAGCCTCCTTAGCGGGATTGGGAGAGACCCAGTACTTC. This rearrangement joins TRBV2 to TRBJ2-5; 8 bases agree with TRBD2. Trimming took 0 bases from V and 4 from J; bases not matched to a gene: 10. The germline V gene encodes CDR1 SNHLY and CDR2 FYNNEI. The CDR3 spans 17 residues. Supplemented by reference TRBV2 and TRBJ2-5, the full variable domain reads EPEVTQTPSHQVTQMGQEVILRCVPISNHLYFYWYRQILGQKVEFLVSFYNNEISEKSEIFDDQFSVERPDGSNFTLKIRSTKLEDSAMYFCASSEASLAGLGETQYFGPGTRLLVL.

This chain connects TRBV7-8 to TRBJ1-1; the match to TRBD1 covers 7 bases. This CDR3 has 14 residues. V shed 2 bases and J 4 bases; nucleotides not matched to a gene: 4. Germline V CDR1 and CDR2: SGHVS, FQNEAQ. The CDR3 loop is CASSLTGVGTEAFF. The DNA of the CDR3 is TGTGCCAGCAGCTTAACAGGGGTTGGCACTGAAGCTTTCTTT.

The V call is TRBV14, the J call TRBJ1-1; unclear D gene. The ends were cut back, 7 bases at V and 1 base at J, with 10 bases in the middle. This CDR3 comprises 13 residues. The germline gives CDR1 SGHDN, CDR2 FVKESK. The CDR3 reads CASTEQANTEAFF. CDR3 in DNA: TGTGCCAGCACAGAGCAGGCGAACACTGAAGCTTTCTTT.

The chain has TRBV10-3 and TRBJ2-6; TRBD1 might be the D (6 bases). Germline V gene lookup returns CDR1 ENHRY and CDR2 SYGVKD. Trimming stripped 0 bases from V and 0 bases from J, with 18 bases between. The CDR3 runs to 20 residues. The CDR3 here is CAISESERDTFFSGANVLTF. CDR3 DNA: TGTGCCATCAGTGAGTCGGAAAGGGACACCTTCTTCTCTGGGGCCAACGTCCTGACTTTC.

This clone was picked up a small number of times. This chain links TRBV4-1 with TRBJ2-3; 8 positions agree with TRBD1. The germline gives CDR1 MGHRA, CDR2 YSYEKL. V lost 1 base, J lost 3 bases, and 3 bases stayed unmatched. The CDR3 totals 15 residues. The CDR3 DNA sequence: TGCGCCAGCAGCCAAGCAACAGGGGGAACAGATACGCAGTATTTT. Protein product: CASSQATGGTDTQYF.

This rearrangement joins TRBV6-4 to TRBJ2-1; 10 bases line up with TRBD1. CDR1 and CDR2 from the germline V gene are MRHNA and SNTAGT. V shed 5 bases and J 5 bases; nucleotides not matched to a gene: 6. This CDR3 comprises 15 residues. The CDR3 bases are TGTGCCAGCAGTCCCGACAGGGGGCTTGACAATGAGCAGTTCTTC. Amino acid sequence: CASSPDRGLDNEQFF.

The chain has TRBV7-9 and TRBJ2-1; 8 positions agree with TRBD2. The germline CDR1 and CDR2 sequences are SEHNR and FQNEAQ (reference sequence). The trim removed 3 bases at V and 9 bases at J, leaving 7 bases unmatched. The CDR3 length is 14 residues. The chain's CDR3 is CASSFGGGRTEQFF. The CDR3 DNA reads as TGTGCCAGCAGCTTTGGTGGCGGGAGGACTGAGCAGTTCTTC.

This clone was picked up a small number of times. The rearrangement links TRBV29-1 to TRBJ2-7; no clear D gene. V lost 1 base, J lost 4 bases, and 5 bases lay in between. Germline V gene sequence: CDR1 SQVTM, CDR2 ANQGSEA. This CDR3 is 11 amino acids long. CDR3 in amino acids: CSVEVQYEQYF. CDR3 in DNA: TGCAGCGTTGAAGTACAGTACGAGCAGTACTTC.

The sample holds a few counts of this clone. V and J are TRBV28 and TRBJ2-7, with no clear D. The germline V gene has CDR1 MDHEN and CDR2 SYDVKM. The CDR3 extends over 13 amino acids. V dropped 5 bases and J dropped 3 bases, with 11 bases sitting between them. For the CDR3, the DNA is TGTGCCAGCAGTCCCACGGTTGTCTACGAGCAGTACTTC. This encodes CASSPTVVYEQYF.

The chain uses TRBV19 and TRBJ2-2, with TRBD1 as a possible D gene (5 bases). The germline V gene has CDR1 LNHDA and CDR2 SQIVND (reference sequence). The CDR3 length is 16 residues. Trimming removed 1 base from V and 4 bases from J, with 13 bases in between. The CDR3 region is CASSIVAGQGTGELFF. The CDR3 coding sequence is TGTGCCAGTAGTATAGTGGCAGGGCAAGGCACCGGGGAGCTGTTTTTT.

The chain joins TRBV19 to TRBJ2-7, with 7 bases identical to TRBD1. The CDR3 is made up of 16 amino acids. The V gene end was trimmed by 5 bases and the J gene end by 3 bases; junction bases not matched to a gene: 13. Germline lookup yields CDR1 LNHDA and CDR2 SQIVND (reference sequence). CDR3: CASSLTGSGQNYEQYF. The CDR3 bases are TGTGCCAGTAGTCTCACCGGGTCGGGACAGAACTACGAGCAGTACTTC.

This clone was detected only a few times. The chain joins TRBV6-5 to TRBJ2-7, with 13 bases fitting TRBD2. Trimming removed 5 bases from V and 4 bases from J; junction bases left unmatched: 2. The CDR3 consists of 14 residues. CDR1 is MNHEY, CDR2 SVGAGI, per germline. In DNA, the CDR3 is TGTGCCAGCAGTCGGACTAGCGGGGGTTACGAGCAGTACTTC. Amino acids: CASSRTSGGYEQYF.

The CDR3 is CASSLYPTSGRMVTGELFF. The DNA for the CDR3 is TGTGCCAGCAGCTTATACCCGACTAGCGGGAGGATGGTAACCGGGGAGCTGTTTTTT. The chain joins TRBV11-2 to TRBJ2-2, with TRBD2 matching over 13 bases. Germline CDR1 and CDR2: SGHAT and FQNNGV. V was pared by 2 bases and J by 5 bases, with 11 bases of the junction left unmatched. The CDR3 runs 19 residues.

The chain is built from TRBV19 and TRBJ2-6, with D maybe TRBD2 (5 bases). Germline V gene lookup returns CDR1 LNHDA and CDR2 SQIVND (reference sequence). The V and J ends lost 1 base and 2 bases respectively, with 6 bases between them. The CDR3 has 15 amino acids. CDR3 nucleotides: TGTGCCAGTAGTATAGCCGGGACTGGGGCCAACGTCCTGACTTTC. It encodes CASSIAGTGANVLTF.

Here the CDR3 DNA reads TGTGCCAGCAGCTCGGCAAAGGGACTTATCCTTAGCGAGCAGTTCTTC. Translation: CASSSAKGLILSEQFF. The chain combines TRBV5-4 with TRBJ2-1; the D gene is possibly TRBD2 (6 bases). The germline V and J ends were trimmed by 3 bases and 10 bases, with 23 bases remaining between them. In germline, CDR1 is SGHNT, CDR2 YYREEE (reference sequence). The CDR3 consists of 16 residues.

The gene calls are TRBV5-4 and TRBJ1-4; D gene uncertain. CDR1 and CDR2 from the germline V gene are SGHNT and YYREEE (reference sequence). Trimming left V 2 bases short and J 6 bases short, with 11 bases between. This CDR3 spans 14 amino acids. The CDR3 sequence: CASSLAGRDEKLFF. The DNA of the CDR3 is TGTGCCAGCAGCTTAGCTGGGCGGGATGAAAAACTGTTTTTT.